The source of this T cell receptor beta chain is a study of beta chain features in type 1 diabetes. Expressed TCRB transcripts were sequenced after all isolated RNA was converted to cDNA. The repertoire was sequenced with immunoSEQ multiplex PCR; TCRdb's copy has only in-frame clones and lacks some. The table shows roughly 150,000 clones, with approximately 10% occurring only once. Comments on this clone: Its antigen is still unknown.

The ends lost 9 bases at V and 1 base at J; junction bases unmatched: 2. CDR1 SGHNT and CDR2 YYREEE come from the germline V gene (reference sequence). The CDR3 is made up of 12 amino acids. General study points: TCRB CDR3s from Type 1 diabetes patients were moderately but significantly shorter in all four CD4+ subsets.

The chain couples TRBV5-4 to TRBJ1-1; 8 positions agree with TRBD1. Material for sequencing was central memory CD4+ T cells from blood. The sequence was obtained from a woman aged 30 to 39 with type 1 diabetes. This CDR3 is CATGTGNTEAFF. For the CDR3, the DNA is TGTGCCACCGGGACAGGGAACACTGAAGCTTTCTTT.